This T cell receptor (beta chain) was observed in a study of T cell responses to AZD1222 COVID-19 vaccine. Findings of the study overall: Only 5 or 6 people who got AZD1222 tested seropositive at baseline.

Generated by immunoSEQ multiplex PCR, the TCRdb table keeps only in-frame clones and is missing some. The sample includes 50,000 to 60,000 clones, roughly three quarters of them seen just once. The V end lost 0 bases, the J end lost 4 bases, and 7 bases lay between the germline ends. Germline CDR1 SGHDT, CDR2 YYEEEE. CDR3 length: 14 residues. This clone came up a few times. Its antigen is currently unknown. The sequences come from peripheral blood, collected 28 days after the second AZD1222 dose. The source of this sequence is an adult who received the AZD1222 COVID-19 vaccine. The chain recombines TRBV5-6 with TRBJ1-4; D is undetermined. This CDR3 is CASSLAQLNEKLFF. CDR3 DNA: TGTGCCAGCAGCTTGGCTCAGCTTAATGAAAAACTGTTTTTT.